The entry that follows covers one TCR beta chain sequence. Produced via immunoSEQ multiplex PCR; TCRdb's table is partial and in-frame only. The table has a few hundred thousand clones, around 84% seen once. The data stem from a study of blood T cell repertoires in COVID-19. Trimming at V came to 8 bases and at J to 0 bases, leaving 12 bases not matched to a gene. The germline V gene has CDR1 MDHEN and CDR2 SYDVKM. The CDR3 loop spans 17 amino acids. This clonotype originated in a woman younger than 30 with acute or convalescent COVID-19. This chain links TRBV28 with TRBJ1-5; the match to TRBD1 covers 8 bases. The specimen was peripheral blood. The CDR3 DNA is TGTGCCAGCCTGGGGTCGTTAGGACAGGGTAGCAATCAGCCCCAGCATTTT. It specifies CASLGSLGQGSNQPQHF.